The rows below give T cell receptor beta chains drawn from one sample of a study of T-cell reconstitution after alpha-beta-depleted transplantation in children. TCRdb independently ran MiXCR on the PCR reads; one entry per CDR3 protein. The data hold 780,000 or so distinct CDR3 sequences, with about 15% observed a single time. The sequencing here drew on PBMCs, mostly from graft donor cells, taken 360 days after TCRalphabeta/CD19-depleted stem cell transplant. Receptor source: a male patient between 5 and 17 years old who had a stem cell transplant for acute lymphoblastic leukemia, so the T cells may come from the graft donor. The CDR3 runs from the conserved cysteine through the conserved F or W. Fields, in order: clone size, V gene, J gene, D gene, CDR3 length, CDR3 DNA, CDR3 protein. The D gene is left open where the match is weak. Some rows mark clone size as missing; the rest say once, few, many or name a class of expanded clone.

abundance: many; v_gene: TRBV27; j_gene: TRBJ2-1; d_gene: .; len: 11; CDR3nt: TGCGGATGGGGGGTCGGCAATGAGCAGTTCTTC; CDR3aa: CGWGVGNEQFF
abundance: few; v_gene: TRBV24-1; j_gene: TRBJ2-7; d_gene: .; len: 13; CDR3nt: TGTGCCACCAGTGAACTGGGGTCCTACGAGCAGTACTTC; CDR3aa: CATSELGSYEQYF
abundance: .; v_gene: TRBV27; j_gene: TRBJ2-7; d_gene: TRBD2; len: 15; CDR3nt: TGTGCCAGCAGTTTATCGGGCGGGAGGGGATACGAGCAGTACTTC; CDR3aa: CASSLSGGRGYEQYF
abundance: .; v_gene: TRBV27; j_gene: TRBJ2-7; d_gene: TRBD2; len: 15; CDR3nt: TGTGCCAGCAAGAAACTAGCGGGAGTCTCCTACGAGCAGTACTTC; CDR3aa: CASKKLAGVSYEQYF
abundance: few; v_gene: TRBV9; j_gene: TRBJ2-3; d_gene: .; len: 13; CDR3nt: TGTGCCAGCAGAAGTTCCGGCACAGATACGCAGTATTTT; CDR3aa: CASRSSGTDTQYF
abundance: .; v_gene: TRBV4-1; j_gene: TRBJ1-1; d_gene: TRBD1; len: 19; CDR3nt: TGCGCCAGCAGCCAAGCTCTTCCGCCTTGGGACAGGGGAAAGACTGAAGCTTTCTTT; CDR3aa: CASSQALPPWDRGKTEAFF
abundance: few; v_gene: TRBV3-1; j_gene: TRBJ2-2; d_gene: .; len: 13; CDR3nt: TGTGCCAGCAGCCACGCGGTTTCGGGGGAGCTGTTTTTT; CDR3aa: CASSHAVSGELFF
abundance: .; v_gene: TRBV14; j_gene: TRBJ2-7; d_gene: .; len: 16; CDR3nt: TGTGCCAGCAGCCAAGATGGGGGAGCTTACTCCTACGAGCAGTACTTC; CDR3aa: CASSQDGGAYSYEQYF
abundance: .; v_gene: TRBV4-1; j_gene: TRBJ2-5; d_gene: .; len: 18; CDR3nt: TGCGCCAGCAGCCAAGATTTTCGCGGCGTACTGTACCAAGAGACCCAGTACTTC; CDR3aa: CASSQDFRGVLYQETQYF
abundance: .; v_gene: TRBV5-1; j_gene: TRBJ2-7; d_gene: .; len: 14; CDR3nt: TGCGCCAGCAGCTTGGAGGACGTCATGGGCGAGCAGTACTTC; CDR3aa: CASSLEDVMGEQYF
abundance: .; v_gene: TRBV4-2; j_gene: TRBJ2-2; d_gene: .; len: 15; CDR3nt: TGTGCCAGCAGCCCCGGGCCAGGGAACACCGGGGAGCTGTTTTTT; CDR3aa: CASSPGPGNTGELFF
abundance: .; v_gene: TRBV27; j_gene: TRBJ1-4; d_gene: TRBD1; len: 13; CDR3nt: TGTGCCAGCAGTGGGACAGTTCTTGAAAAACTGTTTTTT; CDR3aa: CASSGTVLEKLFF
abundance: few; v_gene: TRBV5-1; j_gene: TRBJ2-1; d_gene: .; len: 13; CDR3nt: TGCGCCAGCAGCTTGATCGGGGGCGATGAGCAGTTCTTC; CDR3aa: CASSLIGGDEQFF
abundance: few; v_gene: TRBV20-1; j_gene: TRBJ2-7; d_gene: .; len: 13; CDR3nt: TGCAGTGCTAGGGGGTTCAGGGTCTACGAGCAGTACTTC; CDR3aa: CSARGFRVYEQYF
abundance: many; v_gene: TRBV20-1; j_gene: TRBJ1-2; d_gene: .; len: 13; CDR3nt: TGCAGTGCTAGAGGTACGAACCACTATGGCTACACCTTC; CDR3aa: CSARGTNHYGYTF
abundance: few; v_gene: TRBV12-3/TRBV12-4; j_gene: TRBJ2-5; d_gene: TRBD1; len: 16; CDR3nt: TGTGCCAGCAGTCTGCTCCCGGGACAGGGGGACGAGACCCAGTACTTC; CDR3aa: CASSLLPGQGDETQYF
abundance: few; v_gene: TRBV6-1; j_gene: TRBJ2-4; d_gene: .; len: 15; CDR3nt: TGTGCCAGCAGTGCAATACAGTCGGCCAAAAACATTCAGTACTTC; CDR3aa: CASSAIQSAKNIQYF
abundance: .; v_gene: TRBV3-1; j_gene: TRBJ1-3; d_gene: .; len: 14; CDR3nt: TGTGGCAGCAGCCTCTTGTCAGGAGGAAACACCATATATTTT; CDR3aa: CGSSLLSGGNTIYF
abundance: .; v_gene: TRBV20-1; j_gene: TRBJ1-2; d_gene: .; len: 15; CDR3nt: TGCAGTGCTAGGATATCCTACTGGGATTACTATGGCTACACCTTC; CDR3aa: CSARISYWDYYGYTF